This TCR beta chain was identified during a study of T cell clonality in common variable immunodeficiency. After removal of 0 bases from V and 5 bases from J, the junction contained 9 bases not matched to a gene. In germline, CDR1 is SGHNT, CDR2 YYREEE (reference sequence). The CDR3 is 16 amino acids. Profiling relied on immunoSEQ multiplex PCR, and the TCRdb table lists in-frame clones only, not all of them. Listed for the sample are roughly 57,000 clones, none seen a single time. Each donor provided roughly 4.5 to 8 ml of heparinized whole blood. This clone was recorded at least ten times. The missing CDR3 end, 3 residues past where the read stops, is filled in from the germline J gene.

V and J are TRBV5-4 and TRBJ1-1; TRBD1 matches 8 bases. Sequenced material: peripheral blood mononuclear cells. The source is a person aged 18 to 75 in good health. CDR3 DNA, as far as it was read: TGTGCCAGCAGCTTGGTTTCAGGGGGCGAAGGAACTGAA. Its protein is CASSLVSGGEGTE. The full-length CDR3 reads as CASSLVSGGEGTEAFF.